This TCR beta chain was documented in a study of T cell changes during pregnancy in multiple sclerosis. Profiling relied on immunoSEQ multiplex PCR, and the TCRdb table lists in-frame clones only, not all of them. There are about 83,000 clones in the sample; over 90% occur only once, and approximately 1% lies in the top ten. The V gene's germline CDR1 is GTSNPN and CDR2 SVGIG (reference sequence). V was trimmed by 3 bases and J by 4 bases, leaving 16 bases between them. The CDR3 runs 14 residues. The J gene is TRBJ2-7, the V gene TRBV30; a weak D match, TRBD1 (6 bases). Specimen: peripheral blood, collected in the second trimester of pregnancy. The sequence came from a female donor with multiple sclerosis, enrolled in a pregnancy study. CDR3 region: CAWRKQGTNYEQYF. The DNA of the CDR3 is TGTGCCTGGAGGAAACAGGGAACAAATTACGAGCAGTACTTC.